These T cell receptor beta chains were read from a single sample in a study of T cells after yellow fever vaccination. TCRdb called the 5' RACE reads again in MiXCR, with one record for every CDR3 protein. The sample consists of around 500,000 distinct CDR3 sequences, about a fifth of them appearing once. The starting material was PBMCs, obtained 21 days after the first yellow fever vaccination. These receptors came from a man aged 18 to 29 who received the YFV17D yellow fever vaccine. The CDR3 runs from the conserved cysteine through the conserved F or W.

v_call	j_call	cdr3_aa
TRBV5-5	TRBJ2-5	CASSQRTGSPQETQYF
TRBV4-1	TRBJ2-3	CASSQGRGGTDTQYF
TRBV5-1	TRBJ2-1	CASSQAGLSLYWYEQFF
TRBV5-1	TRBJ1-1	CASSPRAGGRTEAFF
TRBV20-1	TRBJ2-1	CSAGDGYNEQFF
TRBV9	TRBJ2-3	CASSVGGFFTNTQYF
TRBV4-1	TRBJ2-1	CASSQAGTGSSYNEQFF
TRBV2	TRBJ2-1	CASSRPRGDEQFF
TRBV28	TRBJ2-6	CATQGGANVLTF
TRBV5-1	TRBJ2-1	CASSLESGGGPKQFF
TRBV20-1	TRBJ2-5	CSASRRQHLQETQYF
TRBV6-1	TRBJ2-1	CATKGSGGAYNEQFF